A selection of T cell receptor beta chains follows, all from one sample in a study of blood T cell repertoires in COVID-19. Clones were sequenced by immunoSEQ multiplex PCR, and TCRdb holds only the in-frame ones, with some missing. The sample records about 98,000 clones, about 84% being singletons. Specimen: peripheral blood. All receptors derive from a woman of 80 years or more with acute or convalescent COVID-19. Both conserved end residues are part of each CDR3. Each record gives: V gene, J gene, CDR3 protein.

v_gene: TRBV6-4
j_gene: TRBJ2-5
CDR3aa: CASRGPSGGLQETQYF

v_gene: TRBV2
j_gene: TRBJ1-5
CDR3aa: CASSAQARDNQPQHF

v_gene: TRBV2
j_gene: TRBJ1-5
CDR3aa: CASDRENKGGQPQHF

v_gene: TRBV6-6
j_gene: TRBJ1-1
CDR3aa: CASSRGRTEAFF

v_gene: TRBV7-3
j_gene: TRBJ2-3
CDR3aa: CASSSQGRSDTQYF

v_gene: TRBV10-3
j_gene: TRBJ2-3
CDR3aa: CAIRIPGQGSIDTQYF

v_gene: TRBV6-6
j_gene: TRBJ2-1
CDR3aa: CASIRSPGQGGNEQFF

v_gene: TRBV27
j_gene: TRBJ2-5
CDR3aa: CASAWTPSETQYF

v_gene: TRBV7-3
j_gene: TRBJ2-2
CDR3aa: CASSSTTKGTGELFF

v_gene: TRBV19
j_gene: TRBJ1-2
CDR3aa: CASERFDYGYTF

v_gene: TRBV5-4
j_gene: TRBJ1-1
CDR3aa: CASSLPAGMNTEAFF

v_gene: TRBV6-1
j_gene: TRBJ1-3
CDR3aa: CASRSEGWGNTIYF

v_gene: TRBV2
j_gene: TRBJ2-5
CDR3aa: CASRNTEQETQYF

v_gene: TRBV5-1
j_gene: TRBJ2-4
CDR3aa: CASSSALQDTRYF

v_gene: TRBV4-1
j_gene: TRBJ2-1
CDR3aa: CASSHPSGGASNEQFF

v_gene: TRBV9
j_gene: TRBJ1-3
CDR3aa: CASSRQAPSGNTIYF

v_gene: TRBV4-1
j_gene: TRBJ1-2
CDR3aa: CASSQVGQGFYGYTF

v_gene: TRBV7-9
j_gene: TRBJ1-2
CDR3aa: CASSLERSDYTF

v_gene: TRBV5-1
j_gene: TRBJ1-5
CDR3aa: CASSTGQPNQPQHF

v_gene: TRBV7-8
j_gene: TRBJ2-1
CDR3aa: CASSLNVLAAVMSSNEQFF

v_gene: TRBV9
j_gene: TRBJ2-3
CDR3aa: CASSYGGGAIDTQYF

v_gene: TRBV6-5
j_gene: TRBJ1-2
CDR3aa: CASSTGQGLVNGYTF

v_gene: TRBV15
j_gene: TRBJ1-3
CDR3aa: CATSRVGLRSGNTIYF

v_gene: TRBV24-1
j_gene: TRBJ1-5
CDR3aa: CATSDSPRGTMGNQPQHF

v_gene: TRBV30
j_gene: TRBJ1-1
CDR3aa: CAWSPPGQGLNTEAFF

v_gene: TRBV29-1
j_gene: TRBJ2-2
CDR3aa: CSVGGSKNTGELFF

v_gene: TRBV28
j_gene: TRBJ1-5
CDR3aa: CASSLTQSNQPQHF

v_gene: TRBV12-3/TRBV12-4
j_gene: TRBJ2-5
CDR3aa: CATSPRGETQYF

v_gene: TRBV5-4
j_gene: TRBJ1-2
CDR3aa: CASSSPRAPSGGYTF

v_gene: TRBV9
j_gene: TRBJ1-4
CDR3aa: CASSAPRAPGGLGGSEKLFF

v_gene: TRBV30
j_gene: TRBJ1-5
CDR3aa: CAWTTGGFYSNQPQHF

v_gene: TRBV18
j_gene: TRBJ1-2
CDR3aa: CASSQGDSYGYTF

v_gene: TRBV7-9
j_gene: TRBJ2-1
CDR3aa: CASSLGTRGYNEQFF

v_gene: TRBV9
j_gene: TRBJ1-2
CDR3aa: CASSLPGLGYTF

v_gene: TRBV27
j_gene: TRBJ1-6
CDR3aa: CASSPLQGAPYSPLHF

v_gene: TRBV7-2
j_gene: TRBJ1-4
CDR3aa: CASSLGRGGEKLFF

v_gene: TRBV10-1
j_gene: TRBJ1-1
CDR3aa: CASTSSRGLRTEAFF

v_gene: TRBV3-1/TRBV3-2
j_gene: TRBJ1-1
CDR3aa: CASSQQSNTEAFF

v_gene: TRBV6-1
j_gene: TRBJ1-4
CDR3aa: CASSDQGRGKYGEKLFF

v_gene: TRBV27
j_gene: TRBJ1-1
CDR3aa: CASSFSGVNTEAFF

v_gene: TRBV2
j_gene: TRBJ2-1
CDR3aa: CARLKARAGNEQFF

v_gene: TRBV27
j_gene: TRBJ2-3
CDR3aa: CASSFGQVTDTQYF

v_gene: TRBV19
j_gene: TRBJ1-3
CDR3aa: CASGRETSGNTIYF

v_gene: TRBV28
j_gene: TRBJ2-2
CDR3aa: CASSVGGWDTGELFF

v_gene: TRBV7-2
j_gene: TRBJ2-7
CDR3aa: CASSLVPDTLYEQYF